This T cell receptor beta chain is from a study of blood T cell repertoires in COVID-19. CDR1 is LGHNA, CDR2 YSLEER, per germline. V was cut by 1 base and J by 3 bases, with 9 bases left in between. CDR3 size: 14 residues. Sequenced by immunoSEQ multiplex PCR; TCRdb stores in-frame clones only, minus some. Of a few hundred thousand clones in the sample, approximately 92% were seen once. The sequence came from a young woman who had recovered from COVID-19. The chain uses TRBV4-3 and TRBJ2-5; weak D call: TRBD1 (5 bases). The specimen was PBMCs or T cells enriched from blood (not recorded which). The CDR3 DNA follows: TGCGCCAGCAGCCAAGTTCTAGGGGAAGAGACCCAGTACTTC. Protein product: CASSQVLGEETQYF.